This TCR beta chain derives from a study of T cells in Graves' hyperthyroidism and ophthalmopathy. The authors deemed Graves' hyperthyroidism stable absent ophthalmopathy progression within 18 months. The study enrolled patients aged 18 to 65 with newly diagnosed hyperthyroidism of under 2 months' duration. Clinical symptoms, serum thyroxine and TRAb, thyroid ultrasound and orbital computed tomography were used for the diagnoses. Comment on this clonotype: Its antigen is not identified.

The study, taken as a whole, reports: Through a model of 13 V-J features, ophthalmopathy was separated from stable hyperthyroidism.

The CDR3 runs 14 residues. The germline CDR1 and CDR2 sequences are SGHAT and FQNNGV. V was pared by 6 bases and J by 5 bases, with 4 bases of the junction left unmatched. Regions amplified from RNA transcripts were the TCR beta CDR3 regions. First-round RT-PCR targeting the TCR CDR3 was performed with the HTBI primer set. TCRdb re-called the multiplex PCR reads with MiXCR, one entry per CDR3 protein. The sample carries about 46,000 distinct CDR3 sequences, 45% to 50% recorded once. The chain joins TRBV11-2 to TRBJ1-6; 7 bases fit TRBD1. This sequence originates from a woman aged 45-60 years with Graves' hyperthyroidism. The sample consisted of peripheral blood or thyroid tissue (not recorded which). The DNA of the CDR3 is TGTGCCAGCAGAAGTGGGACAGATAATTCACCCCTCCACTTT. It is translated as CASRSGTDNSPLHF.